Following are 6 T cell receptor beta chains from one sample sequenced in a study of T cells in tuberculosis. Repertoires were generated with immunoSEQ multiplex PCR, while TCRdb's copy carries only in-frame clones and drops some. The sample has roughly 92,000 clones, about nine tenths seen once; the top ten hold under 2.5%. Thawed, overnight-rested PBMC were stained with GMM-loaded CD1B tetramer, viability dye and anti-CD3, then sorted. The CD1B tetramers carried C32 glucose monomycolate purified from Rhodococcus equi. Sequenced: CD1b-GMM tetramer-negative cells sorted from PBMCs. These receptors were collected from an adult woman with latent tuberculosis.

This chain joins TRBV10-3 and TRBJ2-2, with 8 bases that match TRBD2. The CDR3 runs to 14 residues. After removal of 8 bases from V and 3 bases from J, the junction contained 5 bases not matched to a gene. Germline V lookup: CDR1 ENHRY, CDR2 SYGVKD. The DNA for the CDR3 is TGTGCCATCGGTGCTAGCGGGTACACCGGGGAGCTGTTTTTT. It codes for CAIGASGYTGELFF.

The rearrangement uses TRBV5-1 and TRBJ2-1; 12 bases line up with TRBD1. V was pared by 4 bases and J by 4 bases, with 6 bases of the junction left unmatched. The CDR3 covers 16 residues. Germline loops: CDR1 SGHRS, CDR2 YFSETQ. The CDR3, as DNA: TGCGCCAGCAGCCCGCGGGGACAGGGGGCTTACAATGAGCAGTTCTTC. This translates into CASSPRGQGAYNEQFF.

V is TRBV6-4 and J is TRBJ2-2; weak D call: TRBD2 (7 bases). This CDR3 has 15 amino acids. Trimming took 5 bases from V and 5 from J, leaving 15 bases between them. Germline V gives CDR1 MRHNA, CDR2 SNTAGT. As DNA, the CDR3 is TGTGCCAGCAGTCGACGGGGGGCACCGACCGGGGAGCTGTTTTTT. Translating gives CASSRRGAPTGELFF.

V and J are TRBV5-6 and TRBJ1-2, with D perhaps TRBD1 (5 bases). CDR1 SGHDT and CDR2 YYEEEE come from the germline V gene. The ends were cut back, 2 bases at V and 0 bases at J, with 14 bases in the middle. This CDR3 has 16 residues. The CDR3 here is CASSFRGGGTNYGYTF. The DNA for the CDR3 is TGTGCCAGCAGCTTTCGGGGGGGAGGAACTAACTATGGCTACACCTTC.

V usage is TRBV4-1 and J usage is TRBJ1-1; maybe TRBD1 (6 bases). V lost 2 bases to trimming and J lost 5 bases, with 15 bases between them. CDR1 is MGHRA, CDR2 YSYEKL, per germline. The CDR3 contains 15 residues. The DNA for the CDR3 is TGCGCCAGCAGCCAACCAACAGGGCGGAGGACTGAAGCTTTCTTT. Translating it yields CASSQPTGRRTEAFF.

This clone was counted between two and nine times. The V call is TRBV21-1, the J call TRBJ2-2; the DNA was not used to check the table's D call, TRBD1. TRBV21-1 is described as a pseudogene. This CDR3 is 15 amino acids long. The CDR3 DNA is TGTGCCAGCAGCACCCACAGGGGGCATGGCGGGGAGCTGTTTTTT. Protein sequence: CASSTHRGHGGELFF.